These T cell receptor beta chains were read from a single sample in a study of shared clonotypes between healthy human individuals. Repertoires were generated with immunoSEQ multiplex PCR, while TCRdb's copy carries only in-frame clones and drops some. The table lists some 2.1 million clones, roughly 95% of them singletons. The sample taken for sequencing was naive CD8+ T cells from PBMCs. The source of these receptors is a man younger than 30 in good health. Some clones in this sample may be carry-over from other donors' samples. CDR3s include the opening cysteine and the closing phenylalanine or tryptophan. Fields, in order: J gene, V gene, D gene, CDR3 protein, CDR3 DNA. A D gene is named only where the DNA matches it firmly.

TRBJ2-1 | TRBV9 | . | CASSAGGSPSYNEQFF | TGTGCCAGCAGCGCCGGGGGCAGCCCCTCCTACAATGAGCAGTTCTTC
TRBJ2-5 | TRBV7-3 | . | CASSYPQETQYF | TGTGCCAGCAGCTACCCCCAGGAGACCCAGTACTTC
TRBJ2-7 | TRBV15 | TRBD1 | CATSKGQAYEQYF | TGTGCCACCAGCAAAGGACAGGCCTACGAGCAGTACTTC
TRBJ2-6 | TRBV12-5 | TRBD2 | CASGLDAPGLAGYSGANVLTF | TGTGCTAGTGGTTTGGACGCCCCCGGACTAGCGGGCTACTCTGGGGCCAACGTCCTGACTTTC
TRBJ2-1 | TRBV7-9 | TRBD2 | CASSPGTSGNNEQFF | TGTGCCAGCAGTCCCGGGACTAGCGGGAACAATGAGCAGTTCTTC
TRBJ2-7 | TRBV4-1 | . | CASSQDLSPTYEQYF | TGCGCCAGCAGCCAAGATCTGTCACCGACCTACGAGCAGTACTTC
TRBJ1-2 | TRBV5-1 | . | CASSPISGPGGYGYTF | TGCGCCAGCAGCCCCATTAGTGGGCCGGGCGGCTATGGCTACACCTTC
TRBJ2-5 | TRBV27 | . | CASSLSIPPRETQYF | TGTGCCAGCAGTTTATCGATTCCGCCCAGGGAGACCCAGTACTTC
TRBJ2-7 | TRBV6-4 | TRBD2 | CASSDWASGSVEQYF | TGTGCCAGCAGTGACTGGGCTAGCGGGAGTGTCGAGCAGTACTTC
TRBJ2-1 | TRBV29-1 | TRBD2 | CSVETASGNYNEQFF | TGCAGCGTTGAGACTGCTAGCGGGAACTACAATGAGCAGTTCTTC
TRBJ1-5 | TRBV6-5 | . | CASSLASNQPQHF | TGTGCCAGCAGTTTAGCTAGCAATCAGCCCCAGCATTTT
TRBJ2-7 | TRBV5-8 | TRBD1 | CASSSGTGAYEQYF | TGTGCCAGCAGCTCCGGGACAGGGGCCTACGAGCAGTACTTC
TRBJ2-1 | TRBV5-4 | TRBD1 | CASSPGQGAPYNEQFF | TGTGCCAGCAGCCCCGGACAGGGGGCCCCATACAATGAGCAGTTCTTC
TRBJ2-7 | TRBV27 | . | CASSVLARPYEQYF | TGTGCCAGTTCGGTCCTAGCGAGACCCTACGAGCAGTACTTC